These 22 T cell receptor beta chains originate from one sample sequenced in a study of blood T cell repertoires in COVID-19. Data came from immunoSEQ multiplex PCR; TCRdb stores just in-frame clones and leaves some out. The sample shows about 170,000 clones, roughly four fifths of them seen only once. Sequenced material: peripheral blood. All receptors come from a man between 35 and 55 years old who had recovered from COVID-19.

The chain couples TRBV4-1 to TRBJ1-1; tentatively, D is TRBD1 (5 bases). The V gene's germline CDR1 is MGHRA and CDR2 YSYEKL. The CDR3 covers 14 residues. The germline V and J ends were trimmed by 5 bases and 2 bases, with 12 bases remaining between them. CDR3 amino acids: CASSILTVNTEAFF. The CDR3 DNA follows: TGCGCCAGCAGCATCCTGACAGTCAACACTGAAGCTTTCTTT.

Only one count was recorded for this clone. The chain uses TRBV30 and TRBJ2-1; 12 bases are a match to TRBD2. CDR3 length: 14 residues. Germline CDR1 is GTSNPN and CDR2 is SVGIG (reference sequence). The V and J ends lost 7 bases and 3 bases, in that order; junction bases with no gene match: 4. CDR3 in DNA: TGTGCCTACAGACTAGCGGGGGACTACAATGAGCAGTTCTTC. It translates to CAYRLAGDYNEQFF.

V usage is TRBV9 and J usage is TRBJ2-7; TRBD1 aligns across 9 bases. V lost 0 bases, J lost 4 bases, and 5 bases stayed unmatched. The CDR3 is 15 amino acids. Germline-derived CDR1 and CDR2 are SGDLS and YYNGEE. The DNA for the CDR3 is TGTGCCAGCAGCGTAGGGGCCGGGACAGGGTACGAGCAGTACTTC. It specifies CASSVGAGTGYEQYF.

The J gene is TRBJ1-2, the V gene TRBV7-2; D unresolved. Germline CDR1 and CDR2: SGHTA and FQGNSA. Trimming cost V 1 base and J 4 bases, with 10 bases left between them. The CDR3 extends over 14 amino acids. Here the CDR3 reads CASSLELGLYGYTF. DNA for the CDR3: TGTGCCAGCAGCTTAGAGTTGGGCCTCTATGGCTACACCTTC.

This clone was observed many times. The DNA of the CDR3 is TGTGCCAGCAGTGAAGGTACGGGACTTGGTGCTTTCTTT. It translates to CASSEGTGLGAFF. The chain is built from TRBV6-1 and TRBJ1-1; D possibly corresponds to TRBD1 (5 bases). There are 13 residues in the CDR3. From germline, CDR1 is MNHNS and CDR2 SASEGT. Trimming stripped 1 base from V and 11 bases from J, with 14 bases between.

V gene TRBV6-1 combines with J gene TRBJ2-1; D perhaps matches TRBD1 (5 bases). CDR1 and CDR2 (germline): MNHNS, SASEGT. V was clipped by 2 bases and J by 3 bases, with 14 bases between them. The CDR3 runs to 16 residues. CDR3 coding DNA: TGTGCCAGCAGTGAATCATCACAGGTAAACTACAATGAGCAGTTCTTC. It is translated as CASSESSQVNYNEQFF.

CDR3 nucleotides: TGTGCCAGCAGAGGGGGCCCAGGGGGCGCTGACATTCAGTACTTC. This sequence encodes CASRGGPGGADIQYF. The chain links TRBV6-5 to TRBJ2-4, with 8 bases identical to TRBD1. The J segment lost 8 bases and the V segment lost 6 bases, leaving 12 bases of the junction unmatched. The germline V gene encodes CDR1 MNHEY and CDR2 SVGAGI. CDR3 length: 15 residues.

J is TRBJ1-5 and V is TRBV6-5, with TRBD1 matching over 9 bases. The CDR3 runs to 14 residues. In germline, CDR1 is MNHEY, CDR2 SVGAGI. The junction had 8 bases not matched to a gene; V was cut back by 8 bases and J by 6 bases. The CDR3 region has the DNA TGTGCCAGCGTGCAGGGACAGGGAGGTCAGCCCCAGCATTTT. Translating it yields CASVQGQGGQPQHF.

This clone has just a few counts. The J gene is TRBJ1-1, the V gene TRBV5-4; TRBD1 might be the D (5 bases). This CDR3 contains 15 residues. V gave up 5 bases and J gave up 5 bases, with 19 bases separating them. Germline lookup yields CDR1 SGHNT and CDR2 YYREEE (reference sequence). The DNA for the CDR3 is TGTGCCAGCAGTCCCCAAGGACAAGGAAAAACTGAAGCTTTCTTT. The encoded protein is CASSPQGQGKTEAFF.

The J gene is TRBJ2-5, the V gene TRBV28, with 7 bases aligning to TRBD1. CDR1 MDHEN and CDR2 SYDVKM come from the germline V gene. This CDR3 spans 13 amino acids. V was pared by 6 bases and J by 5 bases, with 6 bases of the junction left unmatched. Written as DNA, the CDR3 is TGTGCCAGCAGCCCGACAGGGCCCGAGACCCAGTACTTC. This encodes CASSPTGPETQYF. Complete variable domain (other parts from reference TRBV28 and TRBJ2-5): DVKVTQSSRYLVKRTGEKVFLECVQDMDHENMFWYRQDPGLGLRLIYFSYDVKMKEKGDIPEGYSVSREKKERFSLILESASTNQTSMYLCASSPTGPETQYFGPGTRLLVL.

The chain combines TRBV28 with TRBJ1-2; the match to TRBD1 covers 10 bases. The trim removed 3 bases at V and 6 bases at J, leaving 13 bases unmatched. Looked up from germline, CDR1 is MDHEN and CDR2 is SYDVKM. The CDR3 loop spans 17 amino acids. CDR3 DNA: TGTGCCAGCAGTTTGTATGAGAGGGACAGGGGATTCGATGGCTACACCTTC. It is translated as CASSLYERDRGFDGYTF.

This chain joins TRBV4-1 and TRBJ1-3, with D tentatively TRBD1 (5 bases). V was shortened by 0 bases and J by 4 bases, with 13 bases between the two germline ends. The germline V gene encodes CDR1 MGHRA and CDR2 YSYEKL. The CDR3 is 16 amino acids. The CDR3 DNA reads TGCGCCAGCAGCCAAGATAGTACGGGGGTGGGAAACACCATATATTTT. Its protein is CASSQDSTGVGNTIYF.

This rearrangement joins TRBV10-3 to TRBJ2-7; TRBD2 matches at 9 bases. Trimming cost V 6 bases and J 3 bases; bases outside gene matches: 12. The CDR3 has 16 residues. Germline V gives CDR1 ENHRY, CDR2 SYGVKD. As DNA, the CDR3 is TGTGCCATCAGCGGACGACTAGCGGAGGGACTCTACGAGCAGTACTTC. It translates to CAISGRLAEGLYEQYF.

The chain joins TRBV9 to TRBJ2-5; 8 bases are a match to TRBD2. The CDR3 extends over 14 amino acids. Trimming removed 4 bases from V and 5 bases from J; junction bases left unmatched: 7. From germline, CDR1 is SGDLS and CDR2 YYNGEE. CDR3 nucleotides: TGTGCCAGCAGCCCAGTGGGCGGGGGGGAGACCCAGTACTTC. Encoded protein: CASSPVGGGETQYF.

On this clone itself: Other DNA sequences in the sample encode the same CDR3. V usage is TRBV9 and J usage is TRBJ1-1, with 8 bases that match TRBD1. The V gene's germline CDR1 is SGDLS and CDR2 YYNGEE. The V gene end was trimmed by 2 bases and the J gene end by 2 bases; junction bases not matched to a gene: 2. The CDR3 is 14 residues long. CDR3 DNA sequence: TGTGCCAGCAGCGTCGGACAGGGCAACACTGAAGCTTTCTTT. Translated, it gives CASSVGQGNTEAFF.

V usage is TRBV29-1 and J usage is TRBJ2-3, with D maybe TRBD2 (6 bases). Deletions cut 2 bases from V and 0 bases from J, with 12 bases between. This CDR3 has 15 residues. The germline V gene encodes CDR1 SQVTM and CDR2 ANQGSEA. The CDR3 coding sequence is TGCAGCGTTGAAATGACTAGGTCTAGCACAGATACGCAGTATTTT. Translation gives CSVEMTRSSTDTQYF.

The rearrangement links TRBV29-1 to TRBJ1-2; tentative D call: TRBD1 (6 bases). CDR1 and CDR2 from the germline V gene are SQVTM and ANQGSEA. V shed 1 base and J shed 8 bases, with 11 bases lying between them. The CDR3 consists of 12 residues. CDR3 sequence reads: CSVEVQGGGYTF. The DNA for the CDR3 is TGCAGCGTTGAAGTACAGGGTGGAGGCTACACCTTC.

The chain has TRBV18 and TRBJ2-7, with 7 bases identical to TRBD1. The CDR3 spans 14 residues. The V and J ends lost 3 bases and 6 bases, in that order; junction bases with no gene match: 8. CDR1 and CDR2 from the germline V gene are KGHSH and LQKENI. CDR3 protein: CASSPGQAQREQYF. The CDR3 DNA is TGTGCCAGCTCACCCGGACAGGCGCAGCGCGAGCAGTACTTC.

This clone was seen only a few times. The chain has TRBV29-1 and TRBJ2-2, with D perhaps TRBD1 (6 bases). In germline, CDR1 is SQVTM, CDR2 ANQGSEA. Trimming pared 4 bases from V and 6 bases from J, leaving 9 bases between. CDR3 size: 12 residues. CDR3 region: CSVATGPGELFF. CDR3 in DNA: TGCAGCGTTGCGACAGGCCCCGGGGAGCTGTTTTTT.

Note on this clone: Other DNA sequences from this sample encode an identical CDR3 as well. The rearrangement uses TRBV7-9 and TRBJ2-1, with a tentative D call TRBD1 (5 bases). The CDR3 extends over 12 amino acids. The V gene lost 5 bases and the J gene lost 6 bases, with 8 bases spanning the gap. CDR1 is SEHNR and CDR2 is FQNEAQ in the germline V gene (reference sequence). The CDR3 is CASSLTGNEQFF. CDR3 nucleotide sequence: TGTGCCAGCAGCCTAACAGGCAATGAGCAGTTCTTC. The full variable domain, rest sourced from reference TRBV7-9 and TRBJ2-1, is DTGVSQNPRHKITKRGQNVTFRCDPISEHNRLYWYRQTLGQGPEFLTYFQNEAQLEKSRLLSDRFSAERPKGSFSTLEIQRTEQGDSAMYLCASSLTGNEQFFGPGTRLTVL.

The chain employs TRBV10-3 and TRBJ1-5; 8 bases line up with TRBD1. After removal of 3 bases from V and 4 bases from J, the junction contained 2 bases not matched to a gene. Germline CDR1 ENHRY, CDR2 SYGVKD. CDR3 length: 14 amino acids. CDR3 coding DNA: TGTGCCATCAGTGACAGGGGGCCTAATCAGCCCCAGCATTTT. Translating it yields CAISDRGPNQPQHF.

The chain links TRBV6-2 or TRBV6-3 to TRBJ2-5, with a tentative D call TRBD2 (6 bases). The CDR3 runs 15 residues. The germline CDR1 and CDR2 sequences are MNHEY and SVGEGT. V lost 5 bases, J lost 5 bases, and 18 bases lay in between. The DNA for the CDR3 is TGTGCCAGCAGTCTTAGCGGAGACTTCCGGGAGACCCAGTACTTC. This gives the protein CASSLSGDFRETQYF.